The 6 T cell receptor beta chains listed next were all sequenced from one sample in a study of shared clonotypes between healthy human individuals (dated by TCRdb to about 2020). The library relied on the immunoSEQ multiplex PCR assay. This is the immuneACCESS table as TCRdb keeps it, with only in-frame sequences that have V and J called. A part of the clones is gone; compared with another copy, unresolved V genes explain less than half, and the rest is unexplained. This sample holds millions of clones; more than 80% were observed only once. Together, the top ten hold around 0.14% of the sample. The sequencing sample was made of naive CD4+ T cells sorted from blood. Interpreted using the paper, the cell subset or site label stands for: CD45RA+ positively selected. Every receptor here comes from a man aged 18 to 30 in good health.

The V call is TRBV7-9, the J call TRBJ1-6; D unresolved. Per germline, CDR1 SEHNR and CDR2 FQNEAQ (reference sequence). V was shortened by 2 bases and J by 0 bases, with 14 bases between the two germline ends. CDR3 size: 18 residues. The CDR3 loop is CASSLQRIPSSYNSPLHF. CDR3 DNA sequence: TGTGCCAGCAGCTTACAAAGGATACCTAGCTCCTATAATTCACCCCTCCACTTT.

As regards this clone: Other nucleotide sequences from this sample produce the same CDR3. The gene calls are TRBV5-1 and TRBJ1-5; D perhaps matches TRBD1 (6 bases). The CDR3 is 14 amino acids. Germline assignment: CDR1 SGHRS and CDR2 YFSETQ. The germline V and J ends were trimmed by 4 bases and 1 base, with 9 bases remaining between them. This CDR3 is CASSLTGSNQPQHF. The CDR3 DNA sequence: TGCGCCAGCAGCCTTACAGGGAGCAATCAGCCCCAGCATTTT.

A note on this clone: Other DNA sequences in this specimen translate into the identical CDR3. The CDR3 coding sequence is TGTGCCAGCAGTGAACTTGGAAACACCATATATTTT. Its translation: CASSELGNTIYF. V is TRBV6-1 and J is TRBJ1-3; unclear D gene. CDR3 length: 12 residues. Germline V CDR1 and CDR2: MNHNS, SASEGT. Trimming took 2 bases from V and 3 from J, leaving 2 bases between them.

V usage is TRBV11-2 and J usage is TRBJ1-3; 7 nucleotides agree with TRBD1. The V segment lost 2 bases and the J segment 4 bases; nucleotides outside the gene matches: 5. This CDR3 contains 15 residues. Germline CDR1 is SGHAT and CDR2 is FQNNGV. The CDR3 DNA follows: TGTGCCAGCAGCTTACAGGGGGGCTCAGGAAACACCATATATTTT. Its protein is CASSLQGGSGNTIYF.

This clone was counted a single time. The J gene is TRBJ2-5, the V gene TRBV10-2; 13 positions agree with TRBD2. The germline V gene encodes CDR1 WSHSY and CDR2 SAAADI. V lost 7 bases to trimming and J lost 5 bases; unmatched junction nucleotides: 7. CDR3 length: 15 residues. The CDR3 nucleotides are TGCGCCAGCACTATAGGACTAGCGGGAGTCGAGACCCAGTACTTC. It encodes CASTIGLAGVETQYF.

This rearrangement joins TRBV29-1 to TRBJ1-5, with D unclear. CDR3 length: 13 residues. CDR1 is SQVTM, CDR2 ANQGSEA, per germline. V lost 4 bases to trimming and J lost 3 bases, with 10 bases between them. As DNA, the CDR3 is TGCAGCGTTGTTTGGCTCCCCAATCAGCCCCAGCATTTT. This gives the protein CSVVWLPNQPQHF.